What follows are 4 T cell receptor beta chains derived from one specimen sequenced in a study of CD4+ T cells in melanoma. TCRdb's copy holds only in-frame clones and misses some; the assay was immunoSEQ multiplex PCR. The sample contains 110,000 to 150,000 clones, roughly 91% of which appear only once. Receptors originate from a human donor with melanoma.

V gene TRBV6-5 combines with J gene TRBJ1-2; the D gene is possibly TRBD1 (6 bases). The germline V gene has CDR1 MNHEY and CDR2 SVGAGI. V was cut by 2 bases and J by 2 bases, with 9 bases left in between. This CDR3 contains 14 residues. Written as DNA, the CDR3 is TGTGCCAGCAGTTACGCGGACAGCAACTATGGCTACACCTTC. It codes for CASSYADSNYGYTF.

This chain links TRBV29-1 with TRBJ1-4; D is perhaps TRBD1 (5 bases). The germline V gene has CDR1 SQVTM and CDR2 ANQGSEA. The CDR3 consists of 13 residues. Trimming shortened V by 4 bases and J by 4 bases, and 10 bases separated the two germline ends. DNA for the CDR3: TGCAGCGTTGGGGACCCCTATAATGAAAAACTGTTTTTT. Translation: CSVGDPYNEKLFF.

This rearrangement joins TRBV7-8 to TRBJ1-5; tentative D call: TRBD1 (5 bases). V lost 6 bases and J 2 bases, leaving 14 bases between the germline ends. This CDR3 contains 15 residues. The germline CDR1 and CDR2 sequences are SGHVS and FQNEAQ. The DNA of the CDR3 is TGTGCCAGCAGTGATCAGGGTCTGGGCAATCAGCCCCAGCATTTT. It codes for CASSDQGLGNQPQHF. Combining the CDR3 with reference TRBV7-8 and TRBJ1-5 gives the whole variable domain GAGVSQSPRYKVAKRGQDVALRCDPISGHVSLFWYQQALGQGPEFLTYFQNEAQLDKSGLPSDRFFAERPEGSVSTLKIQRTQQEDSAVYLCASSDQGLGNQPQHFGDGTRLSIL.

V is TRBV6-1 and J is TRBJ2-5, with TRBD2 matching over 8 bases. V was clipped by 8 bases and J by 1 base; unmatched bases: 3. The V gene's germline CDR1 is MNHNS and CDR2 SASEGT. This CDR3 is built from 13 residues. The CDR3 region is CASDRGGQETQYF. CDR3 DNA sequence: TGTGCCAGCGATCGGGGGGGCCAAGAGACCCAGTACTTC.